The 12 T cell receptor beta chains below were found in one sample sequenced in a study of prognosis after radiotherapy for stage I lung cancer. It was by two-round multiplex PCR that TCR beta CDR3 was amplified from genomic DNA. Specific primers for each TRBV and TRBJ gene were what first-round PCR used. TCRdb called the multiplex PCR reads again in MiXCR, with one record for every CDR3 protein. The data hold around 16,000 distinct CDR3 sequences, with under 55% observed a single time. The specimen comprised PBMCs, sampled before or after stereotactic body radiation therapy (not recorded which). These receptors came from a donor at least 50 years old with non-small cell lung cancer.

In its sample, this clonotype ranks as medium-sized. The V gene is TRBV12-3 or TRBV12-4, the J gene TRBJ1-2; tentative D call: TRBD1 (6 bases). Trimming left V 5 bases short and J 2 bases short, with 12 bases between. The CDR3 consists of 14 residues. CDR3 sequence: CASSPQTGNYGYTF. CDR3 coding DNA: TGTGCCAGCAGTCCACAGACAGGAAACTATGGCTACACCTTC.

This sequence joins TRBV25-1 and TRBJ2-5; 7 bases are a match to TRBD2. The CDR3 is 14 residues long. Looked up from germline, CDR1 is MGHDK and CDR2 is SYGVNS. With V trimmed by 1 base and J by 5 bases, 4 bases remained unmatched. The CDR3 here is CASSESTSWETQYF. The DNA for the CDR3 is TGTGCCAGCAGTGAATCGACTAGCTGGGAGACCCAGTACTTC.

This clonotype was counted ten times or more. The CDR3 reads CASSPLGQGISYEQYF. CDR3 in DNA: TGTGCCAGCAGCCCCCTCGGACAGGGGATCTCCTACGAGCAGTACTTC. The chain employs TRBV6-1 and TRBJ2-7; 9 bases agree with TRBD1. J was trimmed by 0 bases and V by 6 bases; bases with no gene match: 9. The CDR3 runs to 16 residues. The germline V gene has CDR1 MNHNS and CDR2 SASEGT.

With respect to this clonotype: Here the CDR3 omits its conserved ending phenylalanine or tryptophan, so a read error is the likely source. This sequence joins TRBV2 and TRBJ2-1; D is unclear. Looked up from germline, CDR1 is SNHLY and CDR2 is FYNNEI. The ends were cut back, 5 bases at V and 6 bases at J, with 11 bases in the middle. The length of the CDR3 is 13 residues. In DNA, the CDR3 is TGTGCCAGCAGTTCGGAACGAGCCAATGAGCAGTTCCTC. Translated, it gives CASSSERANEQFL.

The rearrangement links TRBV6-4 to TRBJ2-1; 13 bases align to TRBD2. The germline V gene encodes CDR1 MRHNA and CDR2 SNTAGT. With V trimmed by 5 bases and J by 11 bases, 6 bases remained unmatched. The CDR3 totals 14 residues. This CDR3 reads CASSRLAGGLKQFF. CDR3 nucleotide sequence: TGTGCCAGCAGTAGACTAGCGGGAGGATTAAAGCAGTTCTTC.

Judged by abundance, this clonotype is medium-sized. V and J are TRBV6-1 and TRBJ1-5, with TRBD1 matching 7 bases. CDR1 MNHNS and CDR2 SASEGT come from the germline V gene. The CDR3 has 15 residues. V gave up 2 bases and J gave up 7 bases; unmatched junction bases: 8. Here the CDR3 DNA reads TGTGCCAGCAGTGAAACAGGTTTAGGGGGCCAGCCCCAGCATTTT. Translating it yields CASSETGLGGQPQHF.

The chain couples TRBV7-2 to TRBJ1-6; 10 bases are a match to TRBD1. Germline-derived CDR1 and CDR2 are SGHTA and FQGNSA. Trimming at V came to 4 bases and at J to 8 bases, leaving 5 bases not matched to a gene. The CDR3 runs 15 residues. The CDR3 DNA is TGTGCCAGCAGCTCCGGACAGGGGGGGTATTCACCCCTCCACTTT. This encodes CASSSGQGGYSPLHF.

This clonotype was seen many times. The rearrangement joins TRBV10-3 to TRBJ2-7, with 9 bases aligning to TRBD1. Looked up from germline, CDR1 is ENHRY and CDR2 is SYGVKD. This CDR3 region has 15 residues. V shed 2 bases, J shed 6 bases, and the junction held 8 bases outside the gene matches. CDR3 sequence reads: CAISERGTGKGEQYF. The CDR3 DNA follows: TGTGCCATCAGTGAGAGGGGGACAGGGAAGGGCGAGCAGTACTTC.

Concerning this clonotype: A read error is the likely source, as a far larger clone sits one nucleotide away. The CDR3 reads CASSSSGTNRKPYEQYF. Here the CDR3 DNA reads TGTGCCAGCAGTTCCTCCGGGACTAACCGAAAACCTTACGAGCAGTACTTC. This chain links TRBV6-4 with TRBJ2-7; 7 bases are a match to TRBD2. In germline, CDR1 is MRHNA, CDR2 SNTAGT. CDR3 length equals 17 residues. V gave up 5 bases and J gave up 4 bases; unmatched junction bases: 17.

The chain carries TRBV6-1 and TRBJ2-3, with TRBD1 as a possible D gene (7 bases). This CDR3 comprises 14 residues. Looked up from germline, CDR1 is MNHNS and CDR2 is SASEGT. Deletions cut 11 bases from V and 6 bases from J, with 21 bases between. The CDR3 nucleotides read TGTGCCTGCGGGATCAGGGGGTCCACGGATACGCAGTATTTT. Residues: CACGIRGSTDTQYF.

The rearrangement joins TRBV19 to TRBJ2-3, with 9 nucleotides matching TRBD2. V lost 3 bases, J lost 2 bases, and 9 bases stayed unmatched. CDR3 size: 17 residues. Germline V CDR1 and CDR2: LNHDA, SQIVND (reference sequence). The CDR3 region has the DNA TGTGCCAGTAGTATGGTAGCGGGAGTTCCTATCACAGATACGCAGTATTTT. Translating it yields CASSMVAGVPITDTQYF.

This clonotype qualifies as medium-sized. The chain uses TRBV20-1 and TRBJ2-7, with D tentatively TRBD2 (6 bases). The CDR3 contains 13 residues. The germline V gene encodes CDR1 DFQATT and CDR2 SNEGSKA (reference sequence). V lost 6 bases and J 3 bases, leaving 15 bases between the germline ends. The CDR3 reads CSAAGDSDYEQYF. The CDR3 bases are TGCAGTGCAGCGGGCGACTCGGACTACGAGCAGTACTTC.